These 31 T cell receptor beta chains were all obtained from the same sample, sequenced in a study of blood T cell repertoires in COVID-19. Some clones are missing from TCRdb's copy, which holds only in-frame ones; the method was immunoSEQ multiplex PCR. The table shows approximately 30,000 clones, with around 90% occurring only once. The sequenced sample was peripheral blood. These TCRs come from a human donor in a cohort sampled during active COVID-19.

This clone was seen only once. One end of the junction does not line up with germline, which may come from a read error. The chain uses TRBV10-3 and TRBJ2-7; D unresolved. Germline V gene sequence: CDR1 ENHRY, CDR2 SYGVKD. The CDR3 totals 10 residues. For the CDR3, the DNA is TGTGCCATCAGCGAGAGAGGTCTTGGTTTC. Its protein is CAISERGLGF.

The V and J genes are TRBV9 and TRBJ2-2; tentatively, D is TRBD2 (6 bases). V lost 0 bases and J 5 bases, leaving 8 bases between the germline ends. This CDR3 spans 14 amino acids. Germline V gene data show CDR1 as SGDLS and CDR2 as YYNGEE. The DNA for the CDR3 is TGTGCCAGCAGCGTAGAAGGAGGGACCGGGGAGCTGTTTTTT. Its translation: CASSVEGGTGELFF.

This chain joins TRBV12-3 or TRBV12-4 and TRBJ2-5; 7 bases are shared with TRBD1. The trim removed 6 bases at V and 2 bases at J, leaving 3 bases unmatched. The CDR3 is made up of 13 amino acids. The CDR3, as DNA: TGTGCCAGCAGGGAACAGGGGCAAGAGACCCAGTACTTC. The encoded protein is CASREQGQETQYF.

CDR3 nucleotides: TGCGCCAGCAGCTTGCAGGGGCCGCCTTCCTACGAGCAGTACTTC. It yields the protein CASSLQGPPSYEQYF. The V call is TRBV5-1, the J call TRBJ2-7; a weak D match, TRBD1 (6 bases). The CDR3 length is 15 residues. Looked up from germline, CDR1 is SGHRS and CDR2 is YFSETQ. V lost 1 base and J 1 base, leaving 12 bases between the germline ends.

This chain connects TRBV19 to TRBJ2-3, with 10 bases identical to TRBD2. The CDR3 covers 14 residues. The junction had 5 bases not matched to a gene; V was cut back by 6 bases and J by 5 bases. The germline gives CDR1 LNHDA, CDR2 SQIVND (reference sequence). CDR3 loop: CASSSGGAVDTQYF. The CDR3 DNA reads as TGTGCCAGTAGCAGCGGGGGGGCGGTAGATACGCAGTATTTT.

The J gene is TRBJ2-5, the V gene TRBV29-1; 13 bases match TRBD2. The CDR3 is 15 amino acids. CDR1 is SQVTM and CDR2 is ANQGSEA in the germline V gene. With V trimmed by 7 bases and J by 5 bases, 10 bases remained unmatched. The CDR3 region has the DNA TGCAGCGCTGGACTAGCGGGGGCCTCGGGGGAGACCCAGTACTTC. This translates into CSAGLAGASGETQYF.

V gene TRBV27 combines with J gene TRBJ1-2; 7 bases map to TRBD1. The CDR3 totals 13 residues. CDR1 is MNHEY and CDR2 is SMNVEV in the germline V gene (reference sequence). Trimming removed 4 bases from V and 5 bases from J; junction bases left unmatched: 4. The CDR3 is CASSSGQLYGYTF. Here the CDR3 DNA reads TGTGCCAGCAGTTCGGGACAGCTATATGGCTACACCTTC.

J is TRBJ2-7 and V is TRBV11-3; maybe TRBD1 (6 bases). The CDR3 consists of 12 residues. In germline, CDR1 is SGHNT, CDR2 YENEEA. Trimming took off 3 bases at V and 6 bases at J, with 9 bases between the two ends. The DNA for the CDR3 is TGTGCCAGCAGCTTGTCAGGGGCCGAGCAGTACTTC. It translates to CASSLSGAEQYF.

J is TRBJ2-7 and V is TRBV9, with D maybe TRBD1 (5 bases). This CDR3 is 14 amino acids long. The V and J ends lost 0 bases and 0 bases respectively, with 7 bases between them. CDR1 and CDR2 from the germline V gene are SGDLS and YYNGEE. The DNA of the CDR3 is TGTGCCAGCAGCGTAGGACAGATCTCCTACGAGCAGTACTTC. Translation: CASSVGQISYEQYF.

The chain couples TRBV7-2 to TRBJ2-2, with D possibly matching TRBD2 (5 bases). This CDR3 has 14 residues. V lost 4 bases to trimming and J lost 3 bases, with 9 bases between them. Germline assignment: CDR1 SGHTA and CDR2 FQGNSA. CDR3 sequence reads: CASSWTRYTGELFF. CDR3 bases: TGTGCCAGCAGCTGGACTCGCTACACCGGGGAGCTGTTTTTT.

CDR3 DNA: TGTGCCAGCAGTGTAGCGACCCCAGGGGAGCAGTTCTTC. It encodes CASSVATPGEQFF. This sequence joins TRBV2 and TRBJ2-1; D possibly uses TRBD1 or TRBD2 (5 bases each). Trimming stripped 4 bases from V and 10 bases from J, with 14 bases between. The CDR3 sequence is 13 residues long. Germline V CDR1 and CDR2: SNHLY, FYNNEI.

J is TRBJ2-5 and V is TRBV30; D may be TRBD2 (6 bases). Per germline, CDR1 GTSNPN and CDR2 SVGIG (reference sequence). V was pared by 0 bases and J by 7 bases, with 15 bases between. The CDR3 consists of 14 residues. CDR3 sequence: CAWSVGGPGRTQYF. Written as DNA, the CDR3 is TGTGCCTGGAGTGTTGGAGGGCCGGGCAGGACCCAGTACTTC.

V and J are TRBV3-1 (or the pseudogene TRBV3-2) and TRBJ1-3; TRBD1 matches 8 bases. The CDR3 has 16 amino acids. Germline loops: CDR1 LGHDT, CDR2 YNNKEL (reference sequence). The V segment lost 5 bases and the J segment 0 bases; nucleotides outside the gene matches: 6. The CDR3, as DNA: TGTGCCAGCAGCGTCCGGGACAGGATCTCTGGAAACACCATATATTTT. It codes for CASSVRDRISGNTIYF.

V gene TRBV11-2 combines with J gene TRBJ2-1; 12 bases are a match to TRBD2. The CDR3 length is 16 residues. Germline CDR1 reads SGHAT; CDR2 reads FQNNGV. V shed 5 bases and J 9 bases; nucleotides not matched to a gene: 11. CDR3 nucleotide sequence: TGTGCCAGCAGCCCAGCAGCTAGCGGGGGGGTGGGTGAGCAGTTCTTC. Encoded protein: CASSPAASGGVGEQFF. The full variable domain, its missing parts supplied by reference TRBV11-2 and TRBJ2-1, is EAGVAQSPRYKIIEKRQSVAFWCNPISGHATLYWYQQILGQGPKLLIQFQNNGVVDDSQLPKDRFSAERLKGVDSTLKIQPAKLEDSAVYLCASSPAASGGVGEQFFGPGTRLTVL.

The table lists this clone with a count of one. The chain uses TRBV9 and TRBJ2-5; D may be TRBD2 (7 bases). Trimming left V 6 bases short and J 0 bases short, with 15 bases between. Germline V lookup: CDR1 SGDLS, CDR2 YYNGEE. This CDR3 region has 15 residues. Written as DNA, the CDR3 is TGTGCCAGCACGATGGGAGGGGGGTACCAAGAGACCCAGTACTTC. It encodes CASTMGGGYQETQYF.

V gene TRBV5-4 combines with J gene TRBJ1-2, with TRBD1 matching 10 bases. This CDR3 has 15 residues. From germline, CDR1 is SGHNT and CDR2 YYREEE (reference sequence). V lost 5 bases, J lost 4 bases, and 8 bases stayed unmatched. The CDR3, as DNA: TGTGCCAGCAGACAGACAGGGGGCGCGCTCTATGGCTACACCTTC. Translation gives CASRQTGGALYGYTF.

This clone was detected only once. This CDR3 reads CASSQGRDQYF. CDR3 DNA: TGTGCCAGCAGCCAGGGGCGAGACCAGTACTTC. The J gene is TRBJ2-5, the V gene TRBV11-2, with D possibly TRBD1 on 6 matching bases. In germline, CDR1 is SGHAT, CDR2 FQNNGV. The V gene lost 5 bases and the J gene lost 10 bases, with 11 bases spanning the gap. The CDR3 length is 11 residues. Drawing the rest from reference TRBV11-2 and TRBJ2-5, the complete variable domain is EAGVAQSPRYKIIEKRQSVAFWCNPISGHATLYWYQQILGQGPKLLIQFQNNGVVDDSQLPKDRFSAERLKGVDSTLKIQPAKLEDSAVYLCASSQGRDQYFGPGTRLLVL.

The rearrangement uses TRBV4-1 and TRBJ2-1; 15 bases map to TRBD2. This CDR3 is built from 16 residues. Germline values: CDR1 MGHRA, CDR2 YSYEKL. After removal of 4 bases from V and 8 bases from J, the junction contained 6 bases not matched to a gene. This CDR3 is CASSPQGLAGGYEQFF. The CDR3 DNA reads TGCGCCAGCAGCCCGCAGGGACTAGCGGGGGGATATGAGCAGTTCTTC.

The rearrangement joins TRBV10-3 to TRBJ1-1, with D unresolved. The CDR3 consists of 13 residues. Deletions cut 5 bases from V and 6 bases from J, with 13 bases between. From germline, CDR1 is ENHRY and CDR2 SYGVKD. CDR3 bases: TGTGCCATCAGTAAGGAGCCGTCTGCTGAAGCTTTCTTT. Amino acids: CAISKEPSAEAFF.

This clone was recorded only once. The chain has TRBV19 and TRBJ1-4; D gene unclear. The germline V gene encodes CDR1 LNHDA and CDR2 SQIVND (reference sequence). CDR3 length: 15 residues. V dropped 5 bases and J dropped 1 base, with 11 bases sitting between them. The CDR3 loop reads CASSPYILTNEKLFF. CDR3 in DNA: TGTGCCAGTAGTCCTTACATCCTAACTAATGAAAAACTGTTTTTT.

This chain connects TRBV7-9 to TRBJ1-1; a possible D gene is TRBD1 (6 bases). Trimming removed 5 bases at V and 5 bases at J, with 12 bases between. The CDR3 loop spans 13 amino acids. The germline CDR1 and CDR2 sequences are SEHNR and FQNEAQ (reference sequence). The CDR3 sequence: CASSQGSETEAFF. In DNA, the CDR3 is TGTGCCAGCAGCCAGGGGTCGGAAACTGAAGCTTTCTTT.

The chain's CDR3 is CASSQPGTAEAFF. The CDR3 coding sequence is TGTGCCAGCAGCCAGCCCGGGACAGCTGAAGCTTTCTTT. J is TRBJ1-1 and V is TRBV6-5; 7 nucleotides line up with TRBD1. The CDR3 is made up of 13 amino acids. V lost 6 bases, J lost 6 bases, and 7 bases stayed unmatched. Per the germline V gene, CDR1 is MNHEY and CDR2 is SVGAGI.

This sequence joins TRBV13 and TRBJ2-3, with TRBD2 identical over 10 bases. V shed 5 bases and J 0 bases; nucleotides not matched to a gene: 17. The CDR3 has 20 residues. Germline lookup yields CDR1 PRHDT and CDR2 FYEKMQ (reference sequence). CDR3 nucleotides: TGTGCCAGCAGCCGTTACACACGGGCTAGCGGGAGAACTAGCACAGATACGCAGTATTTT. Protein sequence: CASSRYTRASGRTSTDTQYF.

The chain is built from TRBV7-9 and TRBJ1-1; 7 bases align to TRBD1. CDR1 and CDR2 (germline): SEHNR, FQNEAQ (reference sequence). With 1 base clipped from V and 7 bases from J, the junction kept 6 bases outside the gene matches. The length of the CDR3 is 14 residues. This CDR3 reads CASSLVPRDSEAFF. In DNA, the CDR3 is TGTGCCAGCAGCTTAGTCCCTCGGGACAGTGAAGCTTTCTTT.

The genes are TRBV30 and TRBJ1-5; the D gene is possibly TRBD1 (5 bases). With 0 bases removed from V and 1 base from J, the gap between germline ends came to 10 bases. The CDR3 runs to 15 residues. The germline V gene has CDR1 GTSNPN and CDR2 SVGIG (reference sequence). CDR3 protein: CAWSVRGTSNQPQHF. For the CDR3, the DNA is TGTGCCTGGAGTGTACGGGGGACGAGCAATCAGCCCCAGCATTTT.

CDR3 sequence reads: CASSSTRDTQYF. In DNA, the CDR3 is TGTGCCAGCAGCTCTACCCGGGATACGCAGTATTTT. The V gene is TRBV12-3 or TRBV12-4, the J gene TRBJ2-3, with D hard to call. The CDR3 sequence is 12 residues long. Trimming pared 6 bases from V and 6 bases from J, leaving 10 bases between.

This clone was counted only a few times. The rearrangement joins TRBV6-6 to TRBJ1-1, with D uncertain. The CDR3 length is 16 residues. Germline V lookup: CDR1 MNHNY, CDR2 SVGAGI (reference sequence). Between the trimmed V and J ends, which lost 6 bases and 2 bases, there was a span of 19 bases. In DNA, the CDR3 is TGTGCCAGCAGCAACCCTAGGCGGGGATTAAACACTGAAGCTTTCTTT. Amino acids: CASSNPRRGLNTEAFF.

The chain combines TRBV11-2 with TRBJ2-2; TRBD2 matches 7 bases. Germline loops: CDR1 SGHAT, CDR2 FQNNGV. The CDR3 totals 15 residues. V shed 3 bases, J shed 6 bases, and the junction held 7 bases outside the gene matches. The CDR3 loop is CASSLQRGGAGELFF. Here the CDR3 DNA reads TGTGCCAGCAGCTTGCAGCGGGGTGGAGCCGGGGAGCTGTTTTTT.

This clone came up once. The V call is TRBV6-5, the J call TRBJ2-3, with D possibly matching TRBD2 (7 bases). CDR3 length: 15 residues. With 8 bases removed from V and 0 bases from J, the gap between germline ends came to 15 bases. The V gene's germline CDR1 is MNHEY and CDR2 SVGAGI. The CDR3: CASWSGGLSTDTQYF. CDR3 in DNA: TGTGCCAGCTGGTCGGGGGGCCTTAGCACAGATACGCAGTATTTT.

V is TRBV7-9 and J is TRBJ2-3; maybe TRBD1 (5 bases). The V gene lost 5 bases and the J gene lost 0 bases, with 21 bases spanning the gap. CDR3 length equals 18 residues. The germline gives CDR1 SEHNR, CDR2 FQNEAQ (reference sequence). The CDR3 nucleotides read TGTGCCAGCAGCCCGAGTCCGATCTGGGGCCCTAGCACAGATACGCAGTATTTT. Its protein is CASSPSPIWGPSTDTQYF. The full variable domain, in which reference TRBV7-9 and TRBJ2-3 provide the parts outside the CDR3, is DTGVSQNPRHKITKRGQNVTFRCDPISEHNRLYWYRQTLGQGPEFLTYFQNEAQLEKSRLLSDRFSAERPKGSFSTLEIQRTEQGDSAMYLCASSPSPIWGPSTDTQYFGPGTRLTVL.

The chain has TRBV6-1 and TRBJ1-6; D ambiguous. In germline, CDR1 is MNHNS, CDR2 SASEGT. Trimming left V 2 bases short and J 4 bases short, with 12 bases between. CDR3 length: 16 residues. The chain's CDR3 is CASSENPAGYNSPLHF. The CDR3 DNA reads TGTGCCAGCAGTGAAAACCCCGCCGGGTATAATTCACCCCTCCACTTT.